These 2 T cell receptor beta chains were sequenced from one sample in a study of shared clonotypes between healthy human individuals. Clones were sequenced by immunoSEQ multiplex PCR, and TCRdb holds only the in-frame ones, with some missing. The repertoire includes 2 million or so clones, approximately 95% of them detected once, and 0.13% sits in the top ten. Sequenced: naive CD4+ T cells sorted from blood. Subset here: CD45RA+ positively selected. The source is a young man in good health.

The chain has TRBV7-9 and TRBJ2-1, with D possibly TRBD2 on 6 matching bases. Trimming pared 0 bases from V and 8 bases from J, leaving 17 bases between. The CDR3 is made up of 16 amino acids. Germline CDR1 reads SEHNR; CDR2 reads FQNEAQ (reference sequence). The CDR3 loop is CASSLASGGSRDEQFF. The CDR3 DNA sequence: TGTGCCAGCAGCTTAGCGTCCGGGGGTTCCAGGGATGAGCAGTTCTTC.

This clone has only one observation. This chain connects TRBV11-2 to TRBJ2-7, with 10 bases lining up with TRBD2. V gave up 0 bases and J gave up 2 bases; unmatched junction bases: 4. The germline V gene has CDR1 SGHAT and CDR2 FQNNGV. The CDR3 length is 16 residues. This chain's CDR3 is CASSLEASGSTYEQYF. The CDR3 nucleotides read TGTGCCAGCAGCTTAGAGGCTAGCGGGAGTACCTACGAGCAGTACTTC. The full variable domain, its missing parts supplied by reference TRBV11-2 and TRBJ2-7, is EAGVAQSPRYKIIEKRQSVAFWCNPISGHATLYWYQQILGQGPKLLIQFQNNGVVDDSQLPKDRFSAERLKGVDSTLKIQPAKLEDSAVYLCASSLEASGSTYEQYFGPGTRLTVT.